Below, 30 T cell receptor beta chains from the same sample are listed, as sequenced in a study of CD8 T cells in Susac syndrome (dated by TCRdb to between 2017 and 2020). The library was obtained by the immunoSEQ multiplex PCR assay. RNA was extracted using the RNeasy kit, and about 0.45 to 1 ug of the RNA was reverse transcribed with random hexamers. TCRdb itself trimmed the public reads at Q25 with fastp, ran MiXCR and retained productive beta chains. Rows matching on CDR3 protein sequence are summarized as one entry with the most common DNA and genes. The sample records fewer than 200,000 distinct CDR3 sequences, around nine tenths of which are singletons. The biggest ten clones account for around 0.085% of the sample. The sequenced material came from CD4+ T cells from PBMCs. These receptors were obtained from a human donor with Susac syndrome.

Only one count was recorded for this clonotype. The V gene is TRBV24-1, the J gene TRBJ2-3, with D possibly being TRBD1 (6 bases). Trimming took off 2 bases at V and 2 bases at J, with 10 bases between the two ends. The CDR3 spans 15 residues. Germline V CDR1 and CDR2: KGHDR, SFDVKD. The CDR3 here is CATSDSGTSTDTQYF. The CDR3 DNA reads as TGTGCCACCAGTGATTCCGGGACATCCACAGATACGCAGTATTTT.

There are a few counts of this clonotype. The rearrangement links TRBV5-4 to TRBJ2-6, with D unresolved. V lost 3 bases and J 3 bases, leaving 4 bases between the germline ends. Germline CDR1 SGHNT, CDR2 YYREEE (reference sequence). This CDR3 comprises 13 residues. The CDR3 coding sequence is TGTGCCAGCAGCTCTCTTGGGGCCAACGTCCTGACTTTC. As protein: CASSSLGANVLTF.

The V and J genes are TRBV27 and TRBJ1-5, with 10 bases lining up with TRBD1. J lost 6 bases, V lost 4 bases, and 9 bases had no gene match. CDR1 and CDR2 from the germline V gene are MNHEY and SMNVEV (reference sequence). The CDR3 totals 16 residues. The CDR3 nucleotides are TGTGCCAGCAGTTCGTTCGGACAGGGGGAGATTCAGCCCCAGCATTTT. This translates into CASSSFGQGEIQPQHF.

This clonotype was counted once. The genes are TRBV20-1 and TRBJ2-5, with 8 bases that match TRBD2. V shed 5 bases, J shed 3 bases, and the junction held 8 bases outside the gene matches. Germline V gene sequence: CDR1 DFQATT, CDR2 SNEGSKA (reference sequence). The length of the CDR3 is 14 residues. The CDR3 here is CSASRLAHEETQYF. The DNA for the CDR3 is TGCAGTGCTTCCCGACTAGCGCATGAAGAGACCCAGTACTTC.

The chain is built from TRBV25-1 and TRBJ2-5; D is ambiguous. CDR1 and CDR2 (germline): MGHDK, SYGVNS. The CDR3 spans 17 residues. The V end was cut by 1 base, the J end by 5 bases, with 20 bases between. CDR3 coding DNA: TGTGCCAGCAGTGAATGGGGATATGGTATGGGTACGGAGACCCAGTACTTC. Its protein is CASSEWGYGMGTETQYF. Combining the CDR3 with reference TRBV25-1 and TRBJ2-5 gives the whole variable domain EADIYQTPRYLVIGTGKKITLECSQTMGHDKMYWYQQDPGMELHLIHYSYGVNSTEKGDLSSESTVSRIRTEHFPLTLESARPSHTSQYLCASSEWGYGMGTETQYFGPGTRLLVL.

CDR3: CASRMKGSGVGETQYF. CDR3 sequence (DNA): TGTGCCAGCAGAATGAAGGGAAGCGGTGTGGGAGAGACCCAGTACTTC. This chain links TRBV6-1 with TRBJ2-5; possible D gene TRBD2, 5 bases. The length of the CDR3 is 16 residues. Deletions cut 6 bases from V and 4 bases from J, with 21 bases between. CDR1 is MNHNS, CDR2 SASEGT, per germline.

The chain's CDR3 is CASSFGTGAQNTIYF. CDR3 sequence (DNA): TGTGCCAGCAGCTTCGGGACAGGGGCTCAAAACACCATATATTTT. The chain couples TRBV5-4 to TRBJ1-3, with TRBD1 matching over 10 bases. CDR3 length: 15 amino acids. With 2 bases clipped from V and 6 bases from J, the junction kept 5 bases outside the gene matches. From germline, CDR1 is SGHNT and CDR2 YYREEE (reference sequence).

A single count supports this clonotype. The gene calls are TRBV15 and TRBJ1-1, with D possibly TRBD1 on 5 matching bases. This CDR3 has 14 residues. Trimming took off 3 bases at V and 0 bases at J, with 8 bases between the two ends. Per germline, CDR1 LNHNV and CDR2 YYDKDF (reference sequence). CDR3 nucleotides: TGTGCCACCAGCAGCGACAGATTGAACACTGAAGCTTTCTTT. Its translation is CATSSDRLNTEAFF.

The chain couples TRBV27 to TRBJ2-5; D might be TRBD1 or TRBD2, each matching 5 bases. Trimming pared 2 bases from V and 7 bases from J, leaving 11 bases between. This CDR3 has 13 amino acids. Germline V gives CDR1 MNHEY, CDR2 SMNVEV (reference sequence). The CDR3 sequence: CASSLNGAGTQYF. CDR3 DNA: TGTGCCAGCAGTTTAAACGGGGCGGGGACCCAGTACTTC.

The chain has TRBV3-1 and TRBJ1-3; D gene uncertain. This CDR3 is built from 13 residues. V lost 5 bases, J lost 8 bases, and 13 bases lay in between. Germline lookup yields CDR1 LGHDT and CDR2 YNNKEL (reference sequence). CDR3 loop: CASSETGLDTIYF. The DNA for the CDR3 is TGTGCCAGCAGCGAAACGGGTTTGGACACCATATATTTT.

V usage is TRBV6-2 or TRBV6-3 and J usage is TRBJ2-1; 12 bases fit TRBD2. With 4 bases clipped from V and 4 bases from J, the junction kept 11 bases outside the gene matches. The germline V gene has CDR1 MNHEY and CDR2 SVGEGT. The CDR3 is 18 residues long. This CDR3 is CASSSAPGLAGRYNEQFF. The CDR3 coding sequence is TGTGCCAGCAGTTCCGCTCCGGGACTAGCGGGCCGATACAATGAGCAGTTCTTC.

The table lists this clonotype with a few counts. The chain employs TRBV6-1 and TRBJ2-7, with D possibly being TRBD1 (6 bases). Trimming cost V 10 bases and J 1 base, with 11 bases left between them. Germline-derived CDR1 and CDR2 are MNHNS and SASEGT. The CDR3 contains 12 residues. CDR3 loop: CATDRFSYEQYF. The CDR3 coding sequence is TGTGCCACCGACAGGTTTTCCTACGAGCAGTACTTC.

The CDR3 DNA is TGTGCCAGCACAGGGACGGGGGTGTTCGAGCAGTACTTC. Its translation: CASTGTGVFEQYF. The chain couples TRBV2 to TRBJ2-7; D perhaps matches TRBD2 (6 bases). Germline V gene lookup returns CDR1 SNHLY and CDR2 FYNNEI. Trimming stripped 7 bases from V and 6 bases from J, with 16 bases between. The CDR3 loop spans 13 amino acids.

V usage is TRBV9 and J usage is TRBJ2-5; 11 positions match TRBD2. Germline loops: CDR1 SGDLS, CDR2 YYNGEE. The V segment lost 4 bases and the J segment 1 base; nucleotides outside the gene matches: 6. This CDR3 contains 16 residues. In nucleotides, the CDR3 is TGTGCCAGCAGCTTAATGGGACTAGCGGTCCAAGAGACCCAGTACTTC. Translated, it gives CASSLMGLAVQETQYF. Full variable domain (rest looked up from reference TRBV9 and TRBJ2-5): DSGVTQTPKHLITATGQRVTLRCSPRSGDLSVYWYQQSLDQGLQFLIQYYNGEERAKGNILERFSAQQFPDLHSELNLSSLELGDSALYFCASSLMGLAVQETQYFGPGTRLLVL.

The V and J genes are TRBV3-1 and TRBJ2-5; 7 nucleotides line up with TRBD2. With V trimmed by 0 bases and J by 1 base, 5 bases remained unmatched. Germline values: CDR1 LGHDT, CDR2 YNNKEL (reference sequence). The CDR3 length is 16 residues. CDR3 DNA sequence: TGTGCCAGCAGCCAAGAACCGGGGGGAGGCCAAGAGACCCAGTACTTC. Amino acid sequence: CASSQEPGGGQETQYF.

The CDR3 sequence: CASSGQQVNTEAFF. The CDR3 DNA reads as TGCGCCAGCAGCGGACAACAGGTGAACACTGAAGCTTTCTTT. The chain employs TRBV5-1 and TRBJ1-1, with a tentative D call TRBD1 (5 bases). The CDR3 sequence is 14 residues long. Germline CDR1 is SGHRS and CDR2 is YFSETQ. The V end lost 4 bases, the J end lost 0 bases, and 10 bases lay between the germline ends.

This sequence joins TRBV6-1 and TRBJ2-1; 11 bases line up with TRBD2. Germline V gene lookup returns CDR1 MNHNS and CDR2 SASEGT. The CDR3 covers 12 residues. V lost 6 bases, J lost 15 bases, and 7 bases stayed unmatched. CDR3 loop: CASRELAGAGFF. CDR3 DNA: TGTGCCAGCAGAGAACTAGCGGGGGCGGGGTTCTTC.

J is TRBJ1-1 and V is TRBV5-1; the D gene is possibly TRBD1 (5 bases). Trimming stripped 1 base from V and 5 bases from J, with 12 bases between. The CDR3 runs to 14 residues. Germline loops: CDR1 SGHRS, CDR2 YFSETQ. Here the CDR3 DNA reads TGCGCCAGCAGCTTGTTCAGGGCGGGAACTGAAGCTTTCTTT. Translating it yields CASSLFRAGTEAFF.

This sequence joins TRBV3-1 and TRBJ1-1; no reliable D call. V was shortened by 6 bases and J by 0 bases, with 5 bases between the two germline ends. CDR1 is LGHDT and CDR2 is YNNKEL in the germline V gene (reference sequence). The length of the CDR3 is 12 residues. The CDR3 DNA reads as TGTGCCAGCAGGACTGTGAACACTGAAGCTTTCTTT. The encoded protein is CASRTVNTEAFF.

J is TRBJ2-1 and V is TRBV7-6; D is perhaps TRBD1 (5 bases). V dropped 4 bases and J dropped 16 bases, with 14 bases sitting between them. The CDR3 covers 11 residues. Germline V gene sequence: CDR1 SGHVS, CDR2 FNYEAQ. As DNA, the CDR3 is TGTGCCAGCAGCTCAGAAGGGGTATTATTCTTC. This translates into CASSSEGVLFF.

This rearrangement joins TRBV7-2 to TRBJ2-7; possible D gene TRBD2, 5 bases. The CDR3 is 15 amino acids. Trimming removed 3 bases at V and 2 bases at J, with 14 bases between. Germline loops: CDR1 SGHTA, CDR2 FQGNSA. As DNA, the CDR3 is TGTGCCAGCAGCTTTAGTAGCGTCGGTGCCTACGAGCAGTACTTC. Translating it yields CASSFSSVGAYEQYF.

V is TRBV20-1 and J is TRBJ2-3, with TRBD2 identical over 10 bases. With 3 bases clipped from V and 7 bases from J, the junction kept 13 bases outside the gene matches. The CDR3 is made up of 16 amino acids. Germline V gene sequence: CDR1 DFQATT, CDR2 SNEGSKA (reference sequence). The CDR3 sequence is CSARILAGEAGHTQYF. CDR3 bases: TGCAGTGCTAGGATTCTAGCGGGAGAGGCGGGTCATACGCAGTATTTT.

The sample holds one count of this clonotype. This chain links TRBV29-1 with TRBJ2-2; TRBD1 aligns across 11 bases. Germline V gives CDR1 SQVTM, CDR2 ANQGSEA. This CDR3 has 15 residues. V lost 6 bases to trimming and J lost 8 bases; unmatched junction nucleotides: 11. DNA of the CDR3: TGCAGCGTCAAAAAGTGGGACAGGGGGTCAGGGGAGCTGTTTTTT. Residues: CSVKKWDRGSGELFF.

This chain joins TRBV30 and TRBJ2-7; D gene unclear. Trimming removed 2 bases at V and 1 base at J, with 3 bases between. From germline, CDR1 is GTSNPN and CDR2 SVGIG (reference sequence). The CDR3 has 11 amino acids. Written as DNA, the CDR3 is TGTGCCTGGAGTCAGTCCTACGAGCAGTACTTC. It is translated as CAWSQSYEQYF. The variable domain in full, completed from reference TRBV30 and TRBJ2-7, reads SQTIHQWPATLVQPVGSPLSLECTVEGTSNPNLYWYRQAAGRGLQLLFYSVGIGQISSEVPQNLSASRPQDRQFILSSKKLLLSDSGFYLCAWSQSYEQYFGPGTRLTVT.

The V gene is TRBV5-5, the J gene TRBJ2-7; a weak D match, TRBD2 (6 bases). Germline CDR1 and CDR2: SGHKS and YYEKEE (reference sequence). This CDR3 is 16 amino acids long. V dropped 4 bases and J dropped 3 bases, with 20 bases sitting between them. In DNA, the CDR3 is TGTGCCAGCAGCCGAGCTGGTTCGGGAGTGGGCTACGAGCAGTACTTC. Translated, it gives CASSRAGSGVGYEQYF.

This clonotype occurred once. V usage is TRBV9 and J usage is TRBJ2-1, with TRBD2 matching 7 bases. The CDR3 consists of 15 residues. Germline values: CDR1 SGDLS, CDR2 YYNGEE. The V segment lost 1 base and the J segment 8 bases; nucleotides outside the gene matches: 9. CDR3 bases: TGTGCCAGCAGCGTAATGGGGGGGAGAGGGGATGAGCAGTTCTTC. As protein: CASSVMGGRGDEQFF.

In nucleotides, the CDR3 is TGTGCCAGCAGTGACAGGGCTGGGGCCAACGTCCTGACTTTC. Encoded protein: CASSDRAGANVLTF. The J gene is TRBJ2-6, the V gene TRBV2, with a possible D match to TRBD1 (5 bases). Germline V lookup: CDR1 SNHLY, CDR2 FYNNEI. Trimming left V 3 bases short and J 2 bases short, with 5 bases between. CDR3 size: 14 residues.

The chain carries TRBV2 and TRBJ1-4; D uncertain. Trimming took off 4 bases at V and 8 bases at J, with 14 bases between the two ends. Germline V CDR1 and CDR2: SNHLY, FYNNEI. The CDR3 is 14 residues long. CDR3 in DNA: TGTGCCAGCAGTGCTGAGTATACGTCCGAAAAACTGTTTTTT. Translated: CASSAEYTSEKLFF.

This chain links TRBV30 with TRBJ1-4, with 10 nucleotides matching TRBD1. V trimming: 3 bases; J trimming: 8 bases; junction bases outside the gene matches: 6. The V gene's germline CDR1 is GTSNPN and CDR2 SVGIG (reference sequence). This CDR3 comprises 14 residues. The CDR3 here is CAWRVTGGREKLFF. The CDR3 coding sequence is TGTGCCTGGAGGGTGACAGGGGGCCGGGAAAAACTGTTTTTT.

The V gene is TRBV20-1, the J gene TRBJ2-5; 9 nucleotides match TRBD2. The J segment lost 4 bases and the V segment lost 6 bases, leaving 12 bases of the junction unmatched. The CDR3 extends over 15 amino acids. Germline V CDR1 and CDR2: DFQATT, SNEGSKA (reference sequence). DNA for the CDR3: TGCAGTGCCTCCCTTATAGCGGGAGTTTCAGAGACCCAGTACTTC. Translation gives CSASLIAGVSETQYF.